This T cell receptor (beta chain) was profiled in a study of blood T cells in healthy people across ages. Study results and limitations: Older age coincided with a roughly linear decline in TCR beta diversity per million T cells.

A second PCR, run for roughly 7 to 11 cycles, used a sample-barcoded 5' primer plus a J-beta primer mix. TCRdb re-analysed the 5' RACE reads in MiXCR, keeping a single row per CDR3 protein. The data hold 1.5 million to 2 million distinct CDR3 sequences, with around 42% observed a single time. For this clonotype: Its antigen is not known.

This sequence originates from a human donor in good health. Sequencing was performed on blood.

CDR3 loop: CASSPVTSGTDTQYF. Written as DNA, the CDR3 is TGTGCCAGCTCACCAGTGACTAGTGGCACAGATACGCAGTATTTT. This chain uses TRBV18 with TRBJ2-3, with D maybe TRBD2 (6 bases). In germline, CDR1 is KGHSH, CDR2 LQKENI. This CDR3 has 15 residues. V dropped 2 bases and J dropped 1 base, with 10 bases sitting between them.